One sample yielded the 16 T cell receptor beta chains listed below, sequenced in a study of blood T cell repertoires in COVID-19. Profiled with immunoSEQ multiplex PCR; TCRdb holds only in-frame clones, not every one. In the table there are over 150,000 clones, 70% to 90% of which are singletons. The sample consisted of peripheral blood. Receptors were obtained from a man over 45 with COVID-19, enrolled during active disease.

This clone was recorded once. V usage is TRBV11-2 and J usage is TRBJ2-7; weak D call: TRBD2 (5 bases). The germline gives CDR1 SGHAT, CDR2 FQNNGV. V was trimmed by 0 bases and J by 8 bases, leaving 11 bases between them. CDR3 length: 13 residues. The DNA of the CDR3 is TGTGCCAGCAGCTTAGACGGGGTGGGTCAGCAGTACTTC. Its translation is CASSLDGVGQQYF.

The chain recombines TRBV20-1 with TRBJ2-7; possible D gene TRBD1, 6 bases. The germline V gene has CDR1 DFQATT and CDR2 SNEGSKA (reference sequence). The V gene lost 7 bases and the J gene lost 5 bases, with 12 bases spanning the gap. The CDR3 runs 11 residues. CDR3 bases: TGCAGTGGGGGGCCGGGGCACGAGCAGTACTTC. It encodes CSGGPGHEQYF.

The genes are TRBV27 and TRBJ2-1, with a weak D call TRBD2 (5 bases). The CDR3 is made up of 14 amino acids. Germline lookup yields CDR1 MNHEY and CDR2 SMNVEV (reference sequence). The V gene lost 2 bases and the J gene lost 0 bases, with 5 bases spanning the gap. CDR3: CASSLGSSYNEQFF. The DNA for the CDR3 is TGTGCCAGCAGTTTAGGGAGCTCCTACAATGAGCAGTTCTTC.

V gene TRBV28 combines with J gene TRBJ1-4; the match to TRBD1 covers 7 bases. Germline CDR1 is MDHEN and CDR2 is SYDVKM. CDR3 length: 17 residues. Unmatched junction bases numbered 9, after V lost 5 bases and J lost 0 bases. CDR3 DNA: TGTGCCAGCAGTAATGACAGGGCGCCTTCAACTAATGAAAAACTGTTTTTT. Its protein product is CASSNDRAPSTNEKLFF.

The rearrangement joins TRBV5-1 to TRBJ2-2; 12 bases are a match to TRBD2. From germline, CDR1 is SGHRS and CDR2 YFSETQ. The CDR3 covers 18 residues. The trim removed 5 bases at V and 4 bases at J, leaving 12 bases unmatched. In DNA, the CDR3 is TGCGCCAGCAGTCCCGGGCTAGCGGGAGGGCCGGGCACCGGGGAGCTGTTTTTT. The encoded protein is CASSPGLAGGPGTGELFF.

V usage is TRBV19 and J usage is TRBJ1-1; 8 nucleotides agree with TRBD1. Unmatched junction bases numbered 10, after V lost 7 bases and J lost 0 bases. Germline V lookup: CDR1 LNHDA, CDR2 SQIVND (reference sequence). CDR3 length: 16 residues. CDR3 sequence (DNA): TGTGCCAGTATAGACAGGGGTAGCCTCTTGAACACTGAAGCTTTCTTT. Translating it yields CASIDRGSLLNTEAFF. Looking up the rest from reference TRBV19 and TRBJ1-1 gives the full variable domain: DGGITQSPKYLFRKEGQNVTLSCEQNLNHDAMYWYRQDPGQGLRLIYYSQIVNDFQKGDIAEGYSVSREKKESFPLTVTSAQKNPTAFYLCASIDRGSLLNTEAFFGQGTRLTVV.

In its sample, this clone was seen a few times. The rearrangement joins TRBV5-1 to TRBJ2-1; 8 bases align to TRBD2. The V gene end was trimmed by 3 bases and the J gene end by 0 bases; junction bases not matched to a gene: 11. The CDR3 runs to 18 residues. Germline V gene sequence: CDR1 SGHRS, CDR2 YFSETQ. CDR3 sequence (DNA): TGCGCCAGCAGCTACCGCCCCGCGGGGGGAAACTCCTACAATGAGCAGTTCTTC. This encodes CASSYRPAGGNSYNEQFF.

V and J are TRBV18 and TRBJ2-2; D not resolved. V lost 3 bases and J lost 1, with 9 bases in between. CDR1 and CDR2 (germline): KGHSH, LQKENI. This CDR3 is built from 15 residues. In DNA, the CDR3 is TGTGCCAGCTCACCTCAGGCAGAGAACACCGGGGAGCTGTTTTTT. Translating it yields CASSPQAENTGELFF.

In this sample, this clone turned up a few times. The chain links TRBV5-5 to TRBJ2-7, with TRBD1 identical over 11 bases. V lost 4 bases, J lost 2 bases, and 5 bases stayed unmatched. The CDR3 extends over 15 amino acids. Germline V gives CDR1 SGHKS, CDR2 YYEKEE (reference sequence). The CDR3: CASSPGQGAAYEQYF. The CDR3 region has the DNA TGTGCCAGCAGCCCCGGACAGGGGGCGGCCTACGAGCAGTACTTC. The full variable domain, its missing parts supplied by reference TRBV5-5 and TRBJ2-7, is DAGVTQSPTHLIKTRGQQVTLRCSPISGHKSVSWYQQVLGQGPQFIFQYYEKEERGRGNFPDRFSARQFPNYSSELNVNALLLGDSALYLCASSPGQGAAYEQYFGPGTRLTVT.

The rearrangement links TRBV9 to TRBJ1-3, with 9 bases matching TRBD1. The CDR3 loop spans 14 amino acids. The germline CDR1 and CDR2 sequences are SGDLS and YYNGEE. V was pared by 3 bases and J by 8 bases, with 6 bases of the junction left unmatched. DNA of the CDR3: TGTGCCAGCAGCGGAATGACAGGGGGTGACACCATATATTTT. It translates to CASSGMTGGDTIYF. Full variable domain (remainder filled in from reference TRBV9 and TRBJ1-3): DSGVTQTPKHLITATGQRVTLRCSPRSGDLSVYWYQQSLDQGLQFLIQYYNGEERAKGNILERFSAQQFPDLHSELNLSSLELGDSALYFCASSGMTGGDTIYFGEGSWLTVV.

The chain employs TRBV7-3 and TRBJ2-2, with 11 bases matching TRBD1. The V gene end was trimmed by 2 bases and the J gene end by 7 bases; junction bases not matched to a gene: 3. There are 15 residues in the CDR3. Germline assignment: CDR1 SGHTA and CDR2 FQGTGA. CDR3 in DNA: TGTGCCAGCAGCTTAGGGACAGGGGGTATCGGGGAGCTGTTTTTT. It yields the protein CASSLGTGGIGELFF. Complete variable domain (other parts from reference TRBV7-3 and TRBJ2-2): GAGVSQTPSNKVTEKGKYVELRCDPISGHTALYWYRQSLGQGPEFLIYFQGTGAADDSGLPNDRFFAVRPEGSVSTLKIQRTERGDSAVYLCASSLGTGGIGELFFGEGSRLTVL.

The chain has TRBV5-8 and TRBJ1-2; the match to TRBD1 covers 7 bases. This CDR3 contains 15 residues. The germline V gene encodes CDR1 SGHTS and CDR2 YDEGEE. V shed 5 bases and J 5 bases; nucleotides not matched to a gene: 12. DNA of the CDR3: TGTGCCAGCAGGAAACCGGGACAGACGAGATATGGCTACACCTTC. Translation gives CASRKPGQTRYGYTF.

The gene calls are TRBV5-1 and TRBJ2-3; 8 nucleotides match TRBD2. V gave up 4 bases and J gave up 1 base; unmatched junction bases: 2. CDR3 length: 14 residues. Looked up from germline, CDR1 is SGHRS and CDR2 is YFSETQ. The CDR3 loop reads CASSSSGGTDTQYF. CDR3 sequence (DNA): TGCGCCAGCAGCAGTAGCGGGGGCACAGATACGCAGTATTTT.

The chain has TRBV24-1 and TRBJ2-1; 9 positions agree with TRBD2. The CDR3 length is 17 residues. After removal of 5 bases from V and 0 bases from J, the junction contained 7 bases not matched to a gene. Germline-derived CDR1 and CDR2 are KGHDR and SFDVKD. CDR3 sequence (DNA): TGTGCCACCAGTGTAAAGCGGGGGGATGGCTCCTACAATGAGCAGTTCTTC. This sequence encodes CATSVKRGDGSYNEQFF.

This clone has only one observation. CDR3 sequence: CASSKVIGSRGHGYTF. In DNA, the CDR3 is TGTGCCAGCAGCAAAGTAATCGGGAGCCGGGGACATGGCTACACCTTC. The gene calls are TRBV21-1 and TRBJ1-2. TRBV21-1 is shown as a pseudogene. This CDR3 is built from 16 residues.

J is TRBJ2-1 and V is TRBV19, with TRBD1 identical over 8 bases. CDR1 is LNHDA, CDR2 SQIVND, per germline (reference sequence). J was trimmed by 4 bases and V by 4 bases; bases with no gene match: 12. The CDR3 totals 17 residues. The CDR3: CASSTTQGGSLYNEQFF. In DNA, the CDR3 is TGTGCCAGTAGTACAACACAGGGGGGAAGTCTTTACAATGAGCAGTTCTTC.